This paragraph reports one TCR beta chain. This sample is drawn from a study of blood T cell repertoires in COVID-19. Study summary: The origin of the acute and convalescent COVID-19 samples was the United States, Italy and Spain. PBMCs, B-cell-depleted T cells, or T cells were the source of the cDNA or gDNA that made up the material.

Trimming took off 4 bases at V and 1 base at J, with 14 bases between the two ends. The CDR3 has 15 amino acids. CDR1 SGHRS and CDR2 YFSETQ come from the germline V gene. Original analysis: Amplification from reference gene primers served as the basis for estimated nucleated cell counts. Sequenced by immunoSEQ multiplex PCR; TCRdb stores in-frame clones only, minus some. Clone size and the V and J calls come from that table; the DNA yielded D and trimming. The sample lists 66,000 or so clones, about 82% occurring once. Sequencing was done on a sample of peripheral blood. J is TRBJ1-1 and V is TRBV5-1; no reliable D call. The receptor was isolated from a man between 50 and 59 years old with active COVID-19. The chain's CDR3 is CASSPPPSGNTEAFF. CDR3 nucleotides: TGCGCCAGCAGCCCCCCACCGTCGGGGAACACTGAAGCTTTCTTT.